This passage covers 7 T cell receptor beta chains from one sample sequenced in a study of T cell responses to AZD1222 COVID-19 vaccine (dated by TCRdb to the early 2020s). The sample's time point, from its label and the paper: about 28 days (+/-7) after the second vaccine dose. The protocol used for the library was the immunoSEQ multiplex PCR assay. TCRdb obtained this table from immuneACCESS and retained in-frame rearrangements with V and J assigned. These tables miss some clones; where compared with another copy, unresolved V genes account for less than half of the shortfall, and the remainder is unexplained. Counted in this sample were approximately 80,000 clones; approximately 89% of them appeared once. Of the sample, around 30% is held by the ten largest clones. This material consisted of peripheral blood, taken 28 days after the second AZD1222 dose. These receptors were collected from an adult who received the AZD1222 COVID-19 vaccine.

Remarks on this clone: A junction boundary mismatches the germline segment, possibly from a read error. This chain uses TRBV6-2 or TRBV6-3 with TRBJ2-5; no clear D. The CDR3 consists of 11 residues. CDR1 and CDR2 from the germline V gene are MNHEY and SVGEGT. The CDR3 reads CASSYQETQYF. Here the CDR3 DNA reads TGTGCCAGCAGTTACCAGGAGACCCAGTACTTC.

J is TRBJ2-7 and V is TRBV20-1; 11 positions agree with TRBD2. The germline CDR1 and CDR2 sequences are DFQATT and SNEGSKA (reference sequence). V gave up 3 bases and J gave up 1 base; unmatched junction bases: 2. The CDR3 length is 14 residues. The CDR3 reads CSASSGRGSYEQYF. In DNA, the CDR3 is TGCAGTGCTAGTAGCGGGAGGGGGTCCTACGAGCAGTACTTC.

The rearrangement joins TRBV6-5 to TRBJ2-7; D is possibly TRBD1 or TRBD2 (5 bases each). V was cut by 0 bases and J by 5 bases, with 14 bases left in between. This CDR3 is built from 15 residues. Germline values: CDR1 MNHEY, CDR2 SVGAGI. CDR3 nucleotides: TGTGCCAGCAGTTACTCGGGGACGGGTCTAAACGAGCAGTACTTC. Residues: CASSYSGTGLNEQYF.

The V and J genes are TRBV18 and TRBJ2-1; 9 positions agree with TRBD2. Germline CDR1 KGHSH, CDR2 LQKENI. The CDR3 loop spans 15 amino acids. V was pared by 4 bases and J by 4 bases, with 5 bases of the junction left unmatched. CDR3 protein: CASSLAGVVYNEQFF. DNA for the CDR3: TGTGCCAGCTCACTAGCGGGAGTCGTTTACAATGAGCAGTTCTTC.

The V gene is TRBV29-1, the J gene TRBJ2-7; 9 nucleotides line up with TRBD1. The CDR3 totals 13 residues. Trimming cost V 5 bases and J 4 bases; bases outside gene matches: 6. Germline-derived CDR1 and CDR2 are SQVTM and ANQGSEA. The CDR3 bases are TGCAGCGTTACAGGGGGCCATCGATACGAGCAGTACTTC. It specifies CSVTGGHRYEQYF.

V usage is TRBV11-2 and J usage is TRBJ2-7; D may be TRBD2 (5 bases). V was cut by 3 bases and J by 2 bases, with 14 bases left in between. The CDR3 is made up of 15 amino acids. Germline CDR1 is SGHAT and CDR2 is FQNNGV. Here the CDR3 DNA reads TGTGCCAGCAGCTTTTCCCGGGAAAGTACCTACGAGCAGTACTTC. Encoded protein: CASSFSRESTYEQYF.

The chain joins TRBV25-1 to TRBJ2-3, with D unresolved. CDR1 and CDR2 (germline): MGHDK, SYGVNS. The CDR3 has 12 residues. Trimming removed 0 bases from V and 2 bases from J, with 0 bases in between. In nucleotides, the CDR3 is TGTGCCAGCAGTGAATACACAGATACGCAGTATTTT. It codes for CASSEYTDTQYF.